The TCR beta chain described here comes from a study of T cell responses to AZD1222 COVID-19 vaccine. A word on this clone: Its antigen is unknown.

Here immunoSEQ multiplex PCR was the method, and the copy in TCRdb shows in-frame clones only, minus some. The data contain 150,000 or so clones, roughly nine tenths of them singletons. The germline V gene encodes CDR1 SGDLS and CDR2 YYNGEE. Trimming removed 0 bases from V and 7 bases from J, with 10 bases in between. This CDR3 contains 14 residues. Overall study results and limits: Donors were mostly white British, more females; clonal diversity possibly underestimated. Nearly half of spike-specific TCRs reportedly target unmutated variant regions.

The chain recombines TRBV9 with TRBJ1-4; D unclear. This receptor was taken from an adult in good health. The sequencing used peripheral blood, collected on day 0 of AZD1222 vaccination. CDR3 residues: CASSVDDWGEKLFF. The CDR3 bases are TGTGCCAGCAGCGTAGACGACTGGGGTGAAAAACTGTTTTTT.